This passage covers 10 T cell receptor beta chains from one sample sequenced in a study of T-cell memory formation after mild COVID-19. One entry per CDR3 protein, called by TCRdb with MiXCR from the 5' RACE reads. In the table there are a few hundred thousand distinct CDR3 sequences, roughly a fifth of which are singletons. The sequencing input was PBMCs or a T cell subset sorted from them (not recorded which). Receptors originate from a man aged 18 to 29 who had mild COVID-19 (a few samples of this study predate the infection). Cell type and time point are not known.

The V and J genes are TRBV7-9 and TRBJ1-1, with TRBD1 matching 8 bases. Trimming at V came to 5 bases and at J to 3 bases, leaving 8 bases not matched to a gene. Germline V gene lookup returns CDR1 SEHNR and CDR2 FQNEAQ (reference sequence). The CDR3 is 15 residues long. CDR3 DNA: TGTGCCAGCAGCCCGGTCAGGGGGCAGGACACTGAAGCTTTCTTT. It yields the protein CASSPVRGQDTEAFF.

This clonotype was seen a handful of times. The rearrangement joins TRBV10-3 to TRBJ1-1; D gene unclear. CDR3 length equals 14 residues. V lost 0 bases and J lost 1, with 6 bases in between. Germline values: CDR1 ENHRY, CDR2 SYGVKD. The CDR3 DNA follows: TGTGCCATCAGTGAGTCAGGAGAGAACACTGAAGCTTTCTTT. This gives the protein CAISESGENTEAFF.

This chain connects TRBV7-3 to TRBJ2-7, with 7 bases that match TRBD1. Losses at the gene ends were 8 bases for V and 6 bases for J; bases not matched to a gene: 19. Per germline, CDR1 SGHTA and CDR2 FQGTGA. The CDR3 extends over 16 amino acids. In nucleotides, the CDR3 is TGTGCCAGCCCCGCGGCCCCCCTACAGGGGACCTGCGAGCAGTACTTC. Amino acids: CASPAAPLQGTCEQYF.

This clonotype was observed a few times. The CDR3 sequence: CASSQTGVGGYGYTF. For the CDR3, the DNA is TGCGCCAGCAGCCAAACCGGGGTAGGGGGCTATGGCTACACCTTC. J is TRBJ1-2 and V is TRBV4-1, with D maybe TRBD1 (6 bases). V lost 2 bases to trimming and J lost 4 bases, with 14 bases between them. This CDR3 comprises 15 residues. The germline CDR1 and CDR2 sequences are MGHRA and YSYEKL.

There are a few counts of this clonotype. This rearrangement joins TRBV4-1 to TRBJ1-1; 7 positions match TRBD1. The CDR3 covers 16 residues. Germline trimming cut 0 bases from V and 3 bases from J; bases unmatched to any gene: 7. Germline lookup yields CDR1 MGHRA and CDR2 YSYEKL. CDR3 sequence (DNA): TGCGCCAGCAGCCAAGACGGGACAGTTAGCGACACTGAAGCTTTCTTT. It codes for CASSQDGTVSDTEAFF.

The rearrangement uses TRBV27 and TRBJ2-5, with D perhaps matching TRBD1 (5 bases). Germline CDR1 MNHEY, CDR2 SMNVEV (reference sequence). V gave up 6 bases and J gave up 2 bases, with 19 bases separating them. This CDR3 has 16 residues. CDR3 nucleotides: TGTGCCAGCAGCAACAGGTATACTCCGCCGCAAGAGACCCAGTACTTC. This gives the protein CASSNRYTPPQETQYF.

This clonotype turned up a few times. The CDR3 sequence: CASSLLGQLFF. The CDR3 DNA follows: TGTGCCAGCAGTTTACTGGGTCAGCTGTTTTTT. This chain links TRBV28 with TRBJ2-2; D not resolved. CDR1 is MDHEN and CDR2 is SYDVKM in the germline V gene. Between the trimmed V and J ends, which lost 2 bases and 12 bases, there was a span of 7 bases. The CDR3 runs 11 residues.

This clonotype has only a few counts. V usage is TRBV11-2 and J usage is TRBJ1-1, with unresolved D. CDR3 length: 15 residues. Trimming took 2 bases from V and 1 from J, leaving 11 bases between them. CDR1 and CDR2 (germline): SGHAT, FQNNGV. CDR3 nucleotide sequence: TGTGCCAGCAGCTTATCGGCAGACTCGAACACTGAAGCTTTCTTT. Its translation: CASSLSADSNTEAFF. Full variable domain (remainder filled in from reference TRBV11-2 and TRBJ1-1): EAGVAQSPRYKIIEKRQSVAFWCNPISGHATLYWYQQILGQGPKLLIQFQNNGVVDDSQLPKDRFSAERLKGVDSTLKIQPAKLEDSAVYLCASSLSADSNTEAFFGQGTRLTVV.

This clonotype was recorded many times. This chain joins TRBV7-9 and TRBJ2-3; D possibly corresponds to TRBD2 (5 bases). CDR1 SEHNR and CDR2 FQNEAQ come from the germline V gene (reference sequence). V dropped 5 bases and J dropped 6 bases, with 9 bases sitting between them. This CDR3 contains 12 residues. This CDR3 is CASSGRGDTQYF. CDR3 nucleotide sequence: TGTGCCAGCAGCGGACGGGGTGATACGCAGTATTTT.

J is TRBJ2-1 and V is TRBV12-3 or TRBV12-4; possibly TRBD2 for D (5 bases). This CDR3 contains 12 residues. Trimming took off 6 bases at V and 5 bases at J, with 8 bases between the two ends. CDR3 coding DNA: TGTGCCAGCAGCAGGACTGACAATGAGCAGTTCTTC. This sequence encodes CASSRTDNEQFF.